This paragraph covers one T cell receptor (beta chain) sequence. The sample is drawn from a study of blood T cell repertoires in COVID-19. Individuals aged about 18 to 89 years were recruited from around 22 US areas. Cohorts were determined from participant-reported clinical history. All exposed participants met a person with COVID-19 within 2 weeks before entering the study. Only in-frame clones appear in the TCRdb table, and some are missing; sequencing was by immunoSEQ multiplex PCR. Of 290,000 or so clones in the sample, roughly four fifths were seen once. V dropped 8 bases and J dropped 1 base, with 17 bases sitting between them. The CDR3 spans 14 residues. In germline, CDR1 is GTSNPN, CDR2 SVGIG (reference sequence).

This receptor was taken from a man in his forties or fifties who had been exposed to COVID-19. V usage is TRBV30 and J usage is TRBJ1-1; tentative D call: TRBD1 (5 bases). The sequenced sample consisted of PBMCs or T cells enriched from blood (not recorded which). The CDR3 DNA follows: TGTGCCGGAACACGGGGGACGGGGAACACTGAAGCTTTCTTT. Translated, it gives CAGTRGTGNTEAFF.